This T cell receptor beta chain comes out of a study of post-analysis software for immune sequencing data. Study information: Disease courses included relapsing-remitting, secondary progressive and progressive-relapsing multiple sclerosis.

TCR beta cDNA libraries included unique molecular identifiers. In TCRdb, the PCR reads were re-called with MiXCR into one record per CDR3 protein. Found here are hundreds of thousands of distinct CDR3 sequences, 36% of them singletons; the top ten hold 4% to 6%. Study-wide results and caveats: Multiple sclerosis patients had significantly lower normalized Chao1 diversity than controls.

This clonotype was recorded once. Its antigen is as yet unknown. This clonotype was sampled from a girl aged 5 to 17 with multiple sclerosis. The material sequenced was blood.

CDR3 region: CASSYEPRPSGNTIYF. In nucleotides, the CDR3 is TGTGCCAGCAGTTACGAGCCGAGGCCTTCTGGAAACACCATATATTTT. The gene calls are TRBV6-6 and TRBJ1-3; D unclear. The V end was cut by 2 bases, the J end by 1 base, with 12 bases between. This CDR3 comprises 16 residues. Germline CDR1 reads MNHNY; CDR2 reads SVGAGI (reference sequence).